These 20 T cell receptor beta chains were sequenced from one sample in a study of blood T cell repertoires in COVID-19. Sequencing used immunoSEQ multiplex PCR; TCRdb keeps in-frame clones, though not all of them. This sample has about 34,000 clones, with less than 95% found just once. Sequenced: peripheral blood. The receptors stem from a man aged 80 or over with acute or convalescent COVID-19.

This clone was observed once. V usage is TRBV6-2 or TRBV6-3 and J usage is TRBJ2-1; the match to TRBD2 covers 10 bases. This CDR3 has 17 residues. The germline gives CDR1 MNHEY, CDR2 SVGEGT. The V gene end was trimmed by 0 bases and the J gene end by 3 bases; junction bases not matched to a gene: 5. The CDR3 protein is CASSYSSSGGDYNEQFF. The CDR3 DNA sequence: TGTGCCAGCAGTTACTCTTCGAGCGGGGGGGACTACAATGAGCAGTTCTTC.

This clone has a single count. The chain recombines TRBV30 with TRBJ1-4, with 8 bases identical to TRBD1. The CDR3 runs to 14 residues. CDR1 GTSNPN and CDR2 SVGIG come from the germline V gene (reference sequence). Losses at the gene ends were 8 bases for V and 5 bases for J; bases not matched to a gene: 10. The CDR3 is CAQQPGQENEKLFF. Here the CDR3 DNA reads TGTGCCCAACAGCCGGGACAGGAAAATGAAAAACTGTTTTTT.

This sequence joins TRBV5-1 and TRBJ2-3; TRBD2 might be the D (7 bases). Trimming took 1 base from V and 3 from J, leaving 18 bases between them. There are 17 residues in the CDR3. CDR1 is SGHRS, CDR2 YFSETQ, per germline. CDR3 coding DNA: TGCGCCAGCAGCTTGTATGGCGGGGGCCCTACTACAGATACGCAGTATTTT. Residues: CASSLYGGGPTTDTQYF.

J is TRBJ1-3 and V is TRBV5-1; D not resolved. The CDR3 runs 16 residues. Germline V gene data show CDR1 as SGHRS and CDR2 as YFSETQ. With 5 bases removed from V and 4 bases from J, the gap between germline ends came to 19 bases. CDR3 loop: CASSLSPLFSGNTIYF. CDR3 DNA sequence: TGCGCCAGCAGTTTAAGCCCCCTCTTTTCCGGAAACACCATATATTTT. The variable domain in full, with the rest retrieved from reference TRBV5-1 and TRBJ1-3, is KAGVTQTPRYLIKTRGQQVTLSCSPISGHRSVSWYQQTPGQGLQFLFEYFSETQRNKGNFPGRFSGRQFSNSRSEMNVSTLELGDSALYLCASSLSPLFSGNTIYFGEGSWLTVV.

This chain uses TRBV11-3 with TRBJ2-5; 9 bases are a match to TRBD1. The CDR3 sequence is 15 residues long. Per the germline V gene, CDR1 is SGHNT and CDR2 is YENEEA. Germline trimming cut 3 bases from V and 2 bases from J; bases unmatched to any gene: 4. CDR3 nucleotides: TGTGCCAGCAGCTTCGGGACAGGGCGTCAAGAGACCCAGTACTTC. It codes for CASSFGTGRQETQYF.

The chain is built from TRBV5-1 and TRBJ2-3; maybe TRBD2 (5 bases). The CDR3 runs 15 residues. The germline V and J ends were trimmed by 1 base and 0 bases, with 9 bases remaining between them. The germline V gene encodes CDR1 SGHRS and CDR2 YFSETQ. The CDR3 here is CASSLRGSSTDTQYF. The CDR3, as DNA: TGCGCCAGCAGCTTGCGGGGTTCTAGCACAGATACGCAGTATTTT.

In its sample, this clone was seen once. The chain is built from TRBV6-5 and TRBJ2-7, with TRBD1 as a possible D gene (6 bases). The CDR3 is 14 residues long. Germline V gene lookup returns CDR1 MNHEY and CDR2 SVGAGI. The V end lost 6 bases, the J end lost 2 bases, and 14 bases lay between the germline ends. CDR3 bases: TGTGCCAGCAGCTCTTCCAGGACAGCCTACGAGCAGTACTTC. Translating it yields CASSSSRTAYEQYF.

The chain joins TRBV14 to TRBJ1-3; TRBD1 agrees at 7 bases. Germline lookup yields CDR1 SGHDN and CDR2 FVKESK. Losses at the gene ends were 4 bases for V and 5 bases for J; bases not matched to a gene: 8. The CDR3 covers 15 residues. In DNA form, the CDR3 reads TGTGCCAGCAGCCTCGGACAGGTCCCGAGAAACACCATATATTTT. Its protein is CASSLGQVPRNTIYF.

V usage is TRBV11-3 and J usage is TRBJ1-3; D gene uncertain. Per the germline V gene, CDR1 is SGHNT and CDR2 is YENEEA. This CDR3 has 14 amino acids. The ends were cut back, 1 base at V and 4 bases at J, with 8 bases in the middle. The CDR3 coding sequence is TGTGCCAGCAGCTTAGGAGGATCGGGAAACACCATATATTTT. Translated: CASSLGGSGNTIYF.

This clone has a single count. The V call is TRBV3-1 (or the pseudogene TRBV3-2), the J call TRBJ2-3; the match to TRBD2 covers 10 bases. CDR3 length equals 17 residues. V was clipped by 1 base and J by 2 bases; unmatched bases: 6. Germline V gene sequence: CDR1 LGHDT, CDR2 YNNKEL (reference sequence). This CDR3 is CASSQGLAGVHTDTQYF. For the CDR3, the DNA is TGTGCCAGCAGCCAAGGCCTAGCGGGAGTACACACAGATACGCAGTATTTT.

This chain uses TRBV13 with TRBJ1-1; TRBD1 matches 10 bases. CDR3 length: 14 amino acids. Germline-derived CDR1 and CDR2 are PRHDT and FYEKMQ (reference sequence). J gave up 5 bases and V 4 bases, and 4 bases lay outside the gene matches. CDR3 in amino acids: CASSSRTGGTEAFF. DNA of the CDR3: TGTGCCAGCAGCTCTCGGACAGGGGGAACTGAAGCTTTCTTT. Based on the CDR3 plus reference TRBV13 and TRBJ1-1, the full variable domain is AAGVIQSPRHLIKEKRETATLKCYPIPRHDTVYWYQQGPGQDPQFLISFYEKMQSDKGSIPDRFSAQQFSDYHSELNMSSLELGDSALYFCASSSRTGGTEAFFGQGTRLTVV.

The chain employs TRBV5-4 and TRBJ1-3; a possible D gene is TRBD1 (5 bases). The V end was cut by 3 bases, the J end by 4 bases, with 14 bases between. Germline values: CDR1 SGHNT, CDR2 YYREEE (reference sequence). CDR3 length: 15 residues. CDR3 sequence reads: CASSSAGARGNTIYF. The CDR3 DNA is TGTGCCAGCAGCTCGGCTGGGGCGCGAGGAAACACCATATATTTT. The full variable domain, its missing parts supplied by reference TRBV5-4 and TRBJ1-3, is ETGVTQSPTHLIKTRGQQVTLRCSSQSGHNTVSWYQQALGQGPQFIFQYYREEENGRGNFPPRFSGLQFPNYSSELNVNALELDDSALYLCASSSAGARGNTIYFGEGSWLTVV.

The V gene is TRBV3-1 (or the pseudogene TRBV3-2), the J gene TRBJ2-1, with 7 positions matching TRBD1. This CDR3 has 12 amino acids. Per the germline V gene, CDR1 is LGHDT and CDR2 is YNNKEL (reference sequence). V shed 6 bases and J 14 bases; nucleotides not matched to a gene: 10. In DNA, the CDR3 is TGTGCCAGCAGGCACGCGTCCGGGACAGAGTTCTTC. Translated: CASRHASGTEFF.

The gene calls are TRBV5-1 and TRBJ2-3, with TRBD1 identical over 7 bases. CDR1 SGHRS and CDR2 YFSETQ come from the germline V gene. The CDR3 length is 17 residues. V shed 0 bases, J shed 2 bases, and the junction held 9 bases outside the gene matches. The CDR3 region is CASSLGGRGISTDTQYF. Written as DNA, the CDR3 is TGCGCCAGCAGCTTGGGGGGCAGGGGGATATCCACAGATACGCAGTATTTT.

V is TRBV28 and J is TRBJ1-2; no reliable D call. The germline V gene encodes CDR1 MDHEN and CDR2 SYDVKM. CDR3 length equals 12 residues. V gave up 8 bases and J gave up 3 bases, with 10 bases separating them. CDR3 sequence (DNA): TGTGCCAGCCGCGGGGATGACTATGGCTACACCTTC. Amino acid sequence: CASRGDDYGYTF.

The rearrangement links TRBV5-4 to TRBJ2-3; unclear D gene. Between the trimmed V and J ends, which lost 0 bases and 4 bases, there was a span of 9 bases. This CDR3 has 14 amino acids. Germline V gene data show CDR1 as SGHNT and CDR2 as YYREEE (reference sequence). CDR3 region: CASSLDQRADTQYF. Written as DNA, the CDR3 is TGTGCCAGCAGCTTGGACCAGCGTGCAGATACGCAGTATTTT.

The chain has TRBV5-1 and TRBJ1-6; D perhaps matches TRBD1 (5 bases). V was cut by 4 bases and J by 5 bases, with 13 bases left in between. Germline assignment: CDR1 SGHRS and CDR2 YFSETQ. This CDR3 region has 15 residues. The CDR3, as DNA: TGCGCCAGCAGCCCTGGGGCGGGGGATAATTCACCCCTCCACTTT. Its translation: CASSPGAGDNSPLHF.

This rearrangement joins TRBV5-1 to TRBJ1-4, with D perhaps TRBD1 (6 bases). Germline V lookup: CDR1 SGHRS, CDR2 YFSETQ. This CDR3 comprises 15 residues. Between the trimmed V and J ends, which lost 4 bases and 3 bases, there was a span of 13 bases. CDR3 nucleotide sequence: TGCGCCAGCAGCCAACAGGGAGGGCCTAATGAAAAACTGTTTTTT. This codes for CASSQQGGPNEKLFF.

This rearrangement joins TRBV5-1 to TRBJ2-6; D is uncertain. This CDR3 is built from 15 residues. Trimming took 3 bases from V and 5 from J, leaving 12 bases between them. Germline-derived CDR1 and CDR2 are SGHRS and YFSETQ. The CDR3 sequence is CASSSDTYWANVLTF. CDR3 coding DNA: TGCGCCAGCAGCTCCGACACATACTGGGCCAACGTCCTGACTTTC. The full variable domain, its missing parts supplied by reference TRBV5-1 and TRBJ2-6, is KAGVTQTPRYLIKTRGQQVTLSCSPISGHRSVSWYQQTPGQGLQFLFEYFSETQRNKGNFPGRFSGRQFSNSRSEMNVSTLELGDSALYLCASSSDTYWANVLTFGAGSRLTVL.

This sequence joins TRBV9 and TRBJ1-1, with D tentatively TRBD1 (6 bases). The length of the CDR3 is 12 residues. Trimming took off 7 bases at V and 4 bases at J, with 11 bases between the two ends. Germline loops: CDR1 SGDLS, CDR2 YYNGEE. The CDR3 DNA reads TGTGCCAGCTCAGGGGAAGGCACTGAAGCTTTCTTT. Protein product: CASSGEGTEAFF.